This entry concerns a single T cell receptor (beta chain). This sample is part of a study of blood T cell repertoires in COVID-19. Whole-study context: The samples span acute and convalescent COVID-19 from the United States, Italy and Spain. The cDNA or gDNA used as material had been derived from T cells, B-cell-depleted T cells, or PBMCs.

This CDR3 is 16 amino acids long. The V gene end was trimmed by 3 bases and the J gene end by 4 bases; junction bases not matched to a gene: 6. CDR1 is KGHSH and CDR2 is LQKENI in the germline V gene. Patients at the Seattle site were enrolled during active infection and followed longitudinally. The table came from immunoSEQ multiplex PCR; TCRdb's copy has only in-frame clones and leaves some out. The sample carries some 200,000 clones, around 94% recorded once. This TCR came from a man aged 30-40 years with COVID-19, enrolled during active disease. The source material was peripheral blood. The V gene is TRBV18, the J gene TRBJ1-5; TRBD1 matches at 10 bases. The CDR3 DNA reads TGTGCCAGCTCACCGGATGACAGGGGGCCTAATCAGCCCCAGCATTTT. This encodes CASSPDDRGPNQPQHF.